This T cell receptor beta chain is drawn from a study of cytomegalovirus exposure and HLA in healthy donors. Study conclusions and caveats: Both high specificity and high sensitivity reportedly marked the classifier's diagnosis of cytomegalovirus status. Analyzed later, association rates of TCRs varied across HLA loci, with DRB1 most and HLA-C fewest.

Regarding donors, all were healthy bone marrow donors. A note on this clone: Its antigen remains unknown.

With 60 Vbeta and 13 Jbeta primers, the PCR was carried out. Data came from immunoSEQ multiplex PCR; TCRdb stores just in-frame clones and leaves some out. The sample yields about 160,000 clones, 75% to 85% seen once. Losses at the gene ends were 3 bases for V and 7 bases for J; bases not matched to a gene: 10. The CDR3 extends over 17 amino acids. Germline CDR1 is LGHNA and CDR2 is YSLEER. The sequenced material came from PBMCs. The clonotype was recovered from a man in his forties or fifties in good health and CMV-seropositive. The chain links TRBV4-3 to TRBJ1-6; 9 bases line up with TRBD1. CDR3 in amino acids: CASSQGTGKSPNSPLHF. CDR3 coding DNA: TGCGCCAGCAGCCAGGGGACAGGGAAGAGTCCGAATTCACCCCTCCACTTT.